What follows are 21 T cell receptor beta chains derived from one specimen sequenced in a study of T cell responses to AZD1222 COVID-19 vaccine. The assay was immunoSEQ multiplex PCR, and TCRdb's table has in-frame clones only and misses some. Of fewer than 200,000 clones in the sample, about 89% were seen once. The sample was peripheral blood, taken on day 0 of AZD1222 vaccination. The receptors were sampled from an adult in good health.

The chain has TRBV9 and TRBJ2-2; TRBD2 matches 12 bases. Germline CDR1 and CDR2: SGDLS and YYNGEE. This CDR3 region has 18 residues. V shed 0 bases and J 1 base; nucleotides not matched to a gene: 4. This chain's CDR3 is CASSVDSSGRVNTGELFF. The DNA of the CDR3 is TGTGCCAGCAGCGTAGATTCTAGCGGGAGGGTGAACACCGGGGAGCTGTTTTTT.

The chain joins TRBV15 to TRBJ2-5; TRBD2 matches at 7 bases. Germline lookup yields CDR1 LNHNV and CDR2 YYDKDF (reference sequence). This CDR3 comprises 18 residues. V shed 4 bases, J shed 4 bases, and the junction held 18 bases outside the gene matches. Here the CDR3 DNA reads TGTGCCACCAGCATCGTTGCTAGCGGAAAACCCTTCCGAGAGACCCAGTACTTC. This sequence encodes CATSIVASGKPFRETQYF.

J is TRBJ1-1 and V is TRBV6-6; 8 nucleotides line up with TRBD1. V was clipped by 5 bases and J by 0 bases; unmatched bases: 11. Germline CDR1 reads MNHNY; CDR2 reads SVGAGI (reference sequence). The CDR3 has 17 amino acids. The CDR3 DNA is TGTGCCAGCAGTCGTACGACAGGGGTTGTTGTGAACACTGAAGCTTTCTTT. It specifies CASSRTTGVVVNTEAFF.

This rearrangement joins TRBV6-5 to TRBJ2-1, with TRBD1 as a possible D gene (5 bases). This CDR3 comprises 14 residues. Trimming stripped 5 bases from V and 14 bases from J, with 22 bases between. Germline assignment: CDR1 MNHEY and CDR2 SVGAGI. The CDR3: CASSKPDSIQNEFF. The CDR3 bases are TGTGCCAGCAGTAAACCTGACAGCATCCAAAACGAGTTCTTC.

The rearrangement joins TRBV11-3 to TRBJ1-1; D is unresolved. This CDR3 contains 13 residues. Trimming took 1 base from V and 3 from J, leaving 6 bases between them. CDR1 is SGHNT, CDR2 YENEEA, per germline. The CDR3 sequence is CASSLGMDTEAFF. CDR3 DNA sequence: TGTGCCAGCAGCTTAGGGATGGACACTGAAGCTTTCTTT. The variable domain in full, completed from reference TRBV11-3 and TRBJ1-1, reads EAGVVQSPRYKIIEKKQPVAFWCNPISGHNTLYWYLQNLGQGPELLIRYENEEAVDDSQLPKDRFSAERLKGVDSTLKIQPAELGDSAVYLCASSLGMDTEAFFGQGTRLTVV.

The chain is built from TRBV4-1 and TRBJ2-3; possibly TRBD1 for D (5 bases). With 0 bases removed from V and 4 bases from J, the gap between germline ends came to 14 bases. The CDR3 spans 16 residues. Per germline, CDR1 MGHRA and CDR2 YSYEKL. The DNA of the CDR3 is TGCGCCAGCAGCCAAGATCAGGGTAGAGCATCAGATACGCAGTATTTT. Amino acids: CASSQDQGRASDTQYF.

The genes are TRBV10-3 and TRBJ1-6; D is uncertain. The CDR3 length is 16 residues. V lost 2 bases, J lost 0 bases, and 8 bases lay in between. Germline V gene sequence: CDR1 ENHRY, CDR2 SYGVKD. CDR3 in amino acids: CAISESESSYNSPLHF. CDR3 nucleotide sequence: TGTGCCATCAGTGAGAGTGAGAGCTCCTATAATTCACCCCTCCACTTT.

V gene TRBV5-1 combines with J gene TRBJ2-2, with D uncertain. CDR1 SGHRS and CDR2 YFSETQ come from the germline V gene. The ends were cut back, 3 bases at V and 3 bases at J, with 12 bases in the middle. This CDR3 comprises 15 residues. The CDR3 nucleotides are TGCGCCAGCAGCTCCCGGTCGCGAGACACCGGGGAGCTGTTTTTT. Amino acids: CASSSRSRDTGELFF.

The chain recombines TRBV24-1 with TRBJ1-1; D not certain. Germline CDR1 reads KGHDR; CDR2 reads SFDVKD. This CDR3 is 13 amino acids long. The V gene lost 6 bases and the J gene lost 4 bases, with 11 bases spanning the gap. CDR3 sequence reads: CATSKDEATEAFF. CDR3 DNA: TGTGCCACCAGTAAGGATGAGGCCACTGAAGCTTTCTTT.

This chain uses TRBV7-2 with TRBJ2-5; maybe TRBD1 (5 bases). Trimming stripped 2 bases from V and 4 bases from J, with 17 bases between. In germline, CDR1 is SGHTA, CDR2 FQGNSA. The CDR3 sequence is 16 residues long. The CDR3 loop is CASSLRGQGRRETQYF. The CDR3 coding sequence is TGTGCCAGCAGCTTAAGAGGTCAGGGAAGAAGAGAGACCCAGTACTTC.

This sequence joins TRBV19 and TRBJ1-6, with TRBD1 as a possible D gene (5 bases). V was trimmed by 7 bases and J by 4 bases, leaving 20 bases between them. From germline, CDR1 is LNHDA and CDR2 SQIVND (reference sequence). CDR3 size: 17 residues. The CDR3 region has the DNA TGTGCCAGTAATAAGGGGTCCCAAGACCTTTATAATTCACCCCTCCACTTT. Amino acids: CASNKGSQDLYNSPLHF.

This rearrangement joins TRBV5-8 to TRBJ2-1; maybe TRBD2 (5 bases). V lost 9 bases and J lost 4, with 14 bases in between. CDR3 length equals 13 residues. Germline loops: CDR1 SGHTS, CDR2 YDEGEE. The CDR3 reads CAKRIARYNEQFF. DNA of the CDR3: TGTGCCAAGCGGATAGCGAGGTACAATGAGCAGTTCTTC.

This chain joins TRBV24-1 and TRBJ2-3; no clear D gene. The V and J ends lost 3 bases and 4 bases respectively, with 16 bases between them. The length of the CDR3 is 16 residues. Germline V gene lookup returns CDR1 KGHDR and CDR2 SFDVKD. Here the CDR3 DNA reads TGTGCCACCAGTGATCCCCGGGCAGCGACTTCAGATACGCAGTATTTT. This translates into CATSDPRAATSDTQYF.

The chain uses TRBV5-6 and TRBJ1-4, with 7 bases identical to TRBD1. The CDR3 has 13 residues. Looked up from germline, CDR1 is SGHDT and CDR2 is YYEEEE. The junction had 3 bases not matched to a gene; V was cut back by 4 bases and J by 6 bases. CDR3 DNA: TGTGCCAGCAGCGTCGACAGGGATGAAAAACTGTTTTTT. Translating it yields CASSVDRDEKLFF. The full variable domain, rest sourced from reference TRBV5-6 and TRBJ1-4, is DAGVTQSPTHLIKTRGQQVTLRCSPKSGHDTVSWYQQALGQGPQFIFQYYEEEERQRGNFPDRFSGHQFPNYSSELNVNALLLGDSALYLCASSVDRDEKLFFGSGTQLSVL.

This clone was observed a single time. The chain joins TRBV27 to TRBJ2-7; no definite D call. Germline lookup yields CDR1 MNHEY and CDR2 SMNVEV (reference sequence). This CDR3 spans 14 amino acids. V shed 4 bases and J shed 6 bases, with 16 bases lying between them. The CDR3 protein is CASSSHSAPGEQYF. In DNA, the CDR3 is TGTGCCAGCAGTTCCCACTCGGCCCCGGGCGAGCAGTACTTC.

This clone appeared once. The V gene is TRBV7-2, the J gene TRBJ2-7; possible D gene TRBD2, 5 bases. The CDR3 sequence is 13 residues long. Trimming cost V 1 base and J 10 bases, with 14 bases left between them. The germline CDR1 and CDR2 sequences are SGHTA and FQGNSA. In DNA, the CDR3 is TGTGCCAGCAGCTTAGGCGGGTCTTTTATCCAGTACTTC. It yields the protein CASSLGGSFIQYF.

The chain combines TRBV2 with TRBJ2-3; tentative D call: TRBD2 (5 bases). The CDR3 is 16 amino acids. Trimming left V 4 bases short and J 6 bases short, with 20 bases between. Germline V gene lookup returns CDR1 SNHLY and CDR2 FYNNEI. In DNA, the CDR3 is TGTGCCAGCAGTGGGTTACTAGAGATCGGGGAGGATACGCAGTATTTT. This encodes CASSGLLEIGEDTQYF.

The chain employs TRBV7-2 and TRBJ2-6, with D uncertain. The CDR3 extends over 13 amino acids. Germline CDR1 SGHTA, CDR2 FQGNSA. Trimming shortened V by 3 bases and J by 3 bases, and 3 bases separated the two germline ends. CDR3 sequence reads: CASSFDGANVLTF. DNA of the CDR3: TGTGCCAGCAGCTTTGATGGGGCCAACGTCCTGACTTTC.

This chain uses TRBV27 with TRBJ1-5, with no clear D. The length of the CDR3 is 15 residues. The V and J ends lost 3 bases and 1 base respectively, with 10 bases between them. CDR1 and CDR2 from the germline V gene are MNHEY and SMNVEV (reference sequence). CDR3 sequence: CASSFSGLSNQPQHF. CDR3 bases: TGTGCCAGCAGTTTCTCCGGGTTGAGCAATCAGCCCCAGCATTTT.

The V call is TRBV5-1, the J call TRBJ1-2; 7 nucleotides line up with TRBD1. Trimming took 7 bases from V and 5 from J; bases not matched to a gene: 14. Per the germline V gene, CDR1 is SGHRS and CDR2 is YFSETQ. The CDR3 contains 15 residues. CDR3 DNA: TGCGCCAGCGGGGACGGGACAGCCGGCGAGTATGGCTACACCTTC. It is translated as CASGDGTAGEYGYTF.

The chain recombines TRBV5-5 with TRBJ2-3, with D hard to call. Germline-derived CDR1 and CDR2 are SGHKS and YYEKEE (reference sequence). V dropped 4 bases and J dropped 1 base, with 13 bases sitting between them. The length of the CDR3 is 15 residues. CDR3 region: CASSLGWYGTDTQYF. CDR3 nucleotides: TGTGCCAGCAGCCTCGGTTGGTACGGCACAGATACGCAGTATTTT.